This T cell receptor beta chain was sequenced in a study of control samples from healthy donors and cancer patients. Assay used: immunoSEQ multiplex PCR; TCRdb lists only in-frame clones, some missing. The sample yields fewer than 150,000 clones, over 75% seen once. CDR3 length: 19 amino acids. V was shortened by 0 bases and J by 2 bases, with 20 bases between the two germline ends. The V gene's germline CDR1 is MGHRA and CDR2 YSYEKL. This chain uses TRBV4-1 with TRBJ1-3; D is unresolved. The receptor was isolated from a man aged 18 to 30 in good health. The specimen was blood. The CDR3, as DNA: TGCGCCAGCAGCCAAGATGATATGCCACATACGCCTCCTGGAAACACCATATATTTT. Encoded protein: CASSQDDMPHTPPGNTIYF.